These 18 T cell receptor beta chains came from one sample sequenced in a study of shared clonotypes between healthy human individuals. Here immunoSEQ multiplex PCR was the method, and the copy in TCRdb shows in-frame clones only, minus some. This table has roughly 700,000 clones, around 74% appearing once. Sequencing was carried out using memory CD4+ T cells sorted from blood. Specified subset: CD45RA-negative fraction. Source of these receptors: a woman aged 25 to 45 in good health.

The chain employs TRBV6-5 and TRBJ2-7, with 10 bases that match TRBD2. CDR3 size: 15 residues. V lost 1 base and J lost 2; bases outside the gene matches: 2. The germline V gene has CDR1 MNHEY and CDR2 SVGAGI. CDR3 nucleotides: TGTGCCAGCAGTTACTGGACTAGCGGTACCTACGAGCAGTACTTC. This translates into CASSYWTSGTYEQYF.

On this clone: Distinct nucleotide sequences in the sample also encode this CDR3. This rearrangement joins TRBV7-9 to TRBJ2-2, with D perhaps TRBD2 (6 bases). The CDR3 loop spans 15 amino acids. The V gene lost 0 bases and the J gene lost 3 bases, with 8 bases spanning the gap. Germline V gene sequence: CDR1 SEHNR, CDR2 FQNEAQ (reference sequence). The CDR3 loop is CASSLAGGYTGELFF. The CDR3 nucleotides are TGTGCCAGCAGCTTAGCGGGAGGATACACCGGGGAGCTGTTTTTT.

The chain combines TRBV6-1 with TRBJ2-5; 10 nucleotides match TRBD1. The CDR3 is made up of 13 amino acids. Germline V gene lookup returns CDR1 MNHNS and CDR2 SASEGT. V was clipped by 4 bases and J by 4 bases; unmatched bases: 0. The CDR3 sequence: CASSGTGGETQYF. The DNA of the CDR3 is TGTGCCAGCAGTGGGACAGGGGGAGAGACCCAGTACTTC.

V gene TRBV10-3 combines with J gene TRBJ1-2; 10 bases agree with TRBD1. J was trimmed by 0 bases and V by 0 bases; bases with no gene match: 13. Germline-derived CDR1 and CDR2 are ENHRY and SYGVKD. There are 20 residues in the CDR3. The CDR3 nucleotides read TGTGCCATCAGTGAGTCCTCATTCTACCGGGACAGGGGAGCTAACTATGGCTACACCTTC. Encoded protein: CAISESSFYRDRGANYGYTF.

The rearrangement uses TRBV29-1 and TRBJ2-3; D may be TRBD1 or TRBD2 (5 bases each). V lost 0 bases to trimming and J lost 5 bases, with 9 bases between them. The CDR3 spans 13 residues. Germline V CDR1 and CDR2: SQVTM, ANQGSEA. This CDR3 reads CSVEDGTRDTQYF. As DNA, the CDR3 is TGCAGCGTTGAAGATGGGACCCGAGATACGCAGTATTTT.

The rearrangement joins TRBV27 to TRBJ1-3, with D unclear. Germline assignment: CDR1 MNHEY and CDR2 SMNVEV (reference sequence). There are 15 residues in the CDR3. V was clipped by 1 base and J by 0 bases, with 7 bases between them. CDR3 nucleotides: TGTGCCAGCAGTTTATTCGGAAACTCTGGAAACACCATATATTTT. It translates to CASSLFGNSGNTIYF.

The gene calls are TRBV7-9 and TRBJ1-1; the match to TRBD1 covers 7 bases. This CDR3 region has 15 residues. Germline CDR1 reads SEHNR; CDR2 reads FQNEAQ (reference sequence). Trimming cost V 4 bases and J 5 bases; bases outside gene matches: 10. CDR3 sequence (DNA): TGTGCCAGCAGCTCCGACGGGACAGCCCCAACTGAAGCTTTCTTT. This translates into CASSSDGTAPTEAFF. Full variable domain (rest looked up from reference TRBV7-9 and TRBJ1-1): DTGVSQNPRHKITKRGQNVTFRCDPISEHNRLYWYRQTLGQGPEFLTYFQNEAQLEKSRLLSDRFSAERPKGSFSTLEIQRTEQGDSAMYLCASSSDGTAPTEAFFGQGTRLTVV.

The chain carries TRBV7-8 and TRBJ2-5; TRBD2 might be the D (7 bases). The CDR3 sequence is 16 residues long. The germline V gene has CDR1 SGHVS and CDR2 FQNEAQ. The V end was cut by 5 bases, the J end by 4 bases, with 20 bases between. The CDR3 sequence is CASSQPGEGGRETQYF. CDR3 coding DNA: TGTGCCAGCAGCCAACCCGGGGAGGGGGGGCGAGAGACCCAGTACTTC.

The chain employs TRBV18 and TRBJ2-7; D is perhaps TRBD2 (5 bases). This CDR3 has 14 residues. With 0 bases removed from V and 5 bases from J, the gap between germline ends came to 11 bases. Germline loops: CDR1 KGHSH, CDR2 LQKENI. The CDR3 DNA reads TGTGCCAGCTCACCACCGGCTTCCGGGAACGAGCAGTACTTC. This codes for CASSPPASGNEQYF.

The V call is TRBV19, the J call TRBJ2-1; D is perhaps TRBD1 or TRBD2 (5 bases each). Germline values: CDR1 LNHDA, CDR2 SQIVND (reference sequence). The CDR3 runs to 13 residues. Trimming stripped 3 bases from V and 8 bases from J, with 11 bases between. The CDR3 region is CASSIPGTDEQFF. The CDR3 nucleotides read TGTGCCAGTAGTATTCCAGGGACCGATGAGCAGTTCTTC.

This clone was observed a few times. The chain uses TRBV2 and TRBJ1-2, with D possibly matching TRBD1 (5 bases). V was shortened by 3 bases and J by 8 bases, with 13 bases between the two germline ends. Per the germline V gene, CDR1 is SNHLY and CDR2 is FYNNEI. CDR3 size: 13 residues. The CDR3 nucleotides are TGTGCCAGCAGTGAGGGACCCTCTGCGGGCTACACCTTC. It translates to CASSEGPSAGYTF. Drawing the rest from reference TRBV2 and TRBJ1-2, the complete variable domain is EPEVTQTPSHQVTQMGQEVILRCVPISNHLYFYWYRQILGQKVEFLVSFYNNEISEKSEIFDDQFSVERPDGSNFTLKIRSTKLEDSAMYFCASSEGPSAGYTFGSGTRLTVV.

The genes are TRBV6-1 and TRBJ2-1; 7 bases agree with TRBD1. The CDR3 has 18 amino acids. The J segment lost 0 bases and the V segment lost 2 bases, leaving 10 bases of the junction unmatched. Germline V CDR1 and CDR2: MNHNS, SASEGT. The CDR3, as DNA: TGTGCCAGCAGTGAATTCCCAACCGGGACAGACTCCTACAATGAGCAGTTCTTC. Protein: CASSEFPTGTDSYNEQFF.

The table lists this clone with many counts. The chain carries TRBV7-2 and TRBJ2-5, with 13 bases that match TRBD2. This CDR3 spans 16 amino acids. Germline values: CDR1 SGHTA, CDR2 FQGNSA. J gave up 5 bases and V 5 bases, and 8 bases lay outside the gene matches. In DNA form, the CDR3 reads TGTGCCAGCAGCGCCCTCACTAGCGGGAGGGGGGAGACCCAGTACTTC. Translation: CASSALTSGRGETQYF.

The rearrangement uses TRBV2 and TRBJ1-3; D is unresolved. This CDR3 has 16 residues. The germline CDR1 and CDR2 sequences are SNHLY and FYNNEI. The germline V and J ends were trimmed by 0 bases and 1 base, with 10 bases remaining between them. CDR3 bases: TGTGCCAGCAGTGAAGCCCCAACAATTTCTGGAAACACCATATATTTT. Its translation is CASSEAPTISGNTIYF.

The chain links TRBV11-1 to TRBJ2-7; D might be TRBD2 (5 bases). Germline lookup yields CDR1 SGHAT and CDR2 FQDESV (reference sequence). Trimming left V 5 bases short and J 0 bases short, with 14 bases between. The CDR3 spans 15 residues. This chain's CDR3 is CASSQPEGYSYEQYF. The CDR3 nucleotides are TGTGCCAGCAGCCAGCCTGAGGGATACTCCTACGAGCAGTACTTC.

This chain joins TRBV28 and TRBJ2-3, with D maybe TRBD1 (6 bases). CDR3 size: 18 residues. Germline-derived CDR1 and CDR2 are MDHEN and SYDVKM. The V end was cut by 5 bases, the J end by 0 bases, with 21 bases between. The CDR3 DNA is TGTGCCAGCAGTCCCCCCTGGGGGCGGCGGCTTAGCACAGATACGCAGTATTTT. Its protein product is CASSPPWGRRLSTDTQYF.

The chain has TRBV29-1 and TRBJ1-3, with D maybe TRBD1 (5 bases). This CDR3 comprises 14 residues. Trimming took 7 bases from V and 1 from J, leaving 14 bases between them. Germline values: CDR1 SQVTM, CDR2 ANQGSEA. CDR3 in DNA: TGCAGCGCTGGGACGGAAACTTCTGGAAACACCATATATTTT. Encoded protein: CSAGTETSGNTIYF.

The genes are TRBV7-2 and TRBJ2-7; no reliable D call. The CDR3 sequence is 14 residues long. The V end was cut by 2 bases, the J end by 2 bases, with 10 bases between. The germline gives CDR1 SGHTA, CDR2 FQGNSA. CDR3 sequence (DNA): TGTGCCAGCAGCTTATACCTGGCTACCTACGAGCAGTACTTC. It codes for CASSLYLATYEQYF.